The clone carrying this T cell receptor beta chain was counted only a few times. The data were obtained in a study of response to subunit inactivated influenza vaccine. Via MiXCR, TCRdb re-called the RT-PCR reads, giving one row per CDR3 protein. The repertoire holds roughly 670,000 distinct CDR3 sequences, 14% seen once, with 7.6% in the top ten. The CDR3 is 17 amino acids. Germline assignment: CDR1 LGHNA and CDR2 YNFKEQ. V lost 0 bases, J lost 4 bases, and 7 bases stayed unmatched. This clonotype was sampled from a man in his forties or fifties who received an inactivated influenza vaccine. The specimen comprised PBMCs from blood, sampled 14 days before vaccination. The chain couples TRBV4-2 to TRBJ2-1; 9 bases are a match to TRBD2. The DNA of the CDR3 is TGTGCCAGCAGCCAAGAAAGGCGGGGGGGCTGGTACAATGAGCAGTTCTTC. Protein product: CASSQERRGGWYNEQFF.